This T cell receptor beta chain derives from a study of graft-versus-host responses after intestinal transplantation. The repertoire was sequenced with immunoSEQ multiplex PCR; TCRdb's copy has only in-frame clones and lacks some. The sample has roughly 120,000 clones; over 85% are singletons. Broader study findings: Some patients had graft-donor T cell macrochimerism. In their allografts, the ratios of graft-versus-host to host-versus-graft T cell clones were high. Some GvH clones appeared in ileal mucosa or blood before recipient bone marrow.

CDR1 is LGHNT, CDR2 FRNRAP, per germline. This CDR3 contains 22 residues. The ends lost 5 bases at V and 1 base at J; junction bases unmatched: 23. Concerning this clone: Its cognate antigen is unknown.

J is TRBJ2-1 and V is TRBV12-5, with 10 positions matching TRBD2. Sample: unstimulated CD4+ T cells sorted from spleen or lymph node cells, taken before intestinal transplant. This clonotype was obtained from a human donor who received an intestinal transplant. CDR3 sequence (DNA): TGTGCTAGTGGTCGGGACAGGCCTACCGGGACTAGCGTCCGAGGATCCTACAATGAGCAGTTCTTC. Translated, it gives CASGRDRPTGTSVRGSYNEQFF.